This is a list of T cell receptor beta chains from one sample in a study of T cells in Graves' hyperthyroidism and ophthalmopathy. TCRdb itself ran the multiplex PCR reads through MiXCR, one entry per CDR3 protein. The sample lists hundreds of thousands of distinct CDR3 sequences; around 20% were seen once. Sequenced material: blood. Receptors originate from a man younger than 45 with Graves' ophthalmopathy. CDR3s include the opening cysteine and the closing phenylalanine or tryptophan. Each record gives: D gene, clone size, J gene, V gene, CDR3 length, CDR3 DNA, CDR3 protein. The D gene is left open where the match is weak. Only part of the rows carry a size: once, few, many, or a class if the clone is expanded.

D gene: -
clone size: few
J gene: TRBJ2-7
V gene: TRBV29-1
CDR3 length: 15
CDR3 DNA: TGCAGCGTTTACTTTAGGTGGGGATCTACGTACGAGCAGTACTTC
CDR3 protein: CSVYFRWGSTYEQYF

D gene: TRBD1
clone size: -
J gene: TRBJ1-3
V gene: TRBV10-3
CDR3 length: 14
CDR3 DNA: TGTGCCATCGAGACAGGGGGTACTGGAAACACCATATATTTT
CDR3 protein: CAIETGGTGNTIYF

D gene: TRBD1
clone size: -
J gene: TRBJ1-5
V gene: TRBV6-1
CDR3 length: 15
CDR3 DNA: TGTGCCAGCAGTGAACTACAGGGGACGGGACAGCCCCAGCATTTT
CDR3 protein: CASSELQGTGQPQHF

D gene: TRBD2
clone size: -
J gene: TRBJ2-3
V gene: TRBV5-1
CDR3 length: 15
CDR3 DNA: TGCGCCAGCAAGGATTATAGCGGGAGCACAGATACGCAGTATTTT
CDR3 protein: CASKDYSGSTDTQYF

D gene: -
clone size: -
J gene: TRBJ2-2
V gene: TRBV27
CDR3 length: 15
CDR3 DNA: TGTGCCAGCAGCCTGAGGAGTGGGGGCACCGGGGAGCTGTTTTTT
CDR3 protein: CASSLRSGGTGELFF

D gene: -
clone size: -
J gene: TRBJ2-2
V gene: TRBV4-1
CDR3 length: 14
CDR3 DNA: TGCGCCAGCAGCCAAGACGGAAGGACCGGGGAGCTGTTTTTT
CDR3 protein: CASSQDGRTGELFF

D gene: TRBD2
clone size: -
J gene: TRBJ2-3
V gene: TRBV5-1
CDR3 length: 14
CDR3 DNA: TGCGCCAGCAGCTTGGAGACTAGCCTCTCTGCGCAGTATTTT
CDR3 protein: CASSLETSLSAQYF

D gene: TRBD2
clone size: many
J gene: TRBJ2-7
V gene: TRBV29-1
CDR3 length: 15
CDR3 DNA: TGCAGCGTACGAACCGGGACTAGCGGGAGGGCGGAGCAGTACTTC
CDR3 protein: CSVRTGTSGRAEQYF

D gene: -
clone size: many
J gene: TRBJ1-2
V gene: TRBV30
CDR3 length: 13
CDR3 DNA: TGTGCCTGGAGTGTAAGTGGGATCGTAGGCTACACCTTC
CDR3 protein: CAWSVSGIVGYTF

D gene: -
clone size: many
J gene: TRBJ2-3
V gene: TRBV11-2
CDR3 length: 12
CDR3 DNA: TGTGCCAGCAGCTGGGGAGAGGATACGCAGTATTTT
CDR3 protein: CASSWGEDTQYF

D gene: -
clone size: many
J gene: TRBJ1-1
V gene: TRBV7-8
CDR3 length: 13
CDR3 DNA: TGTGCCAGCAGCCCCCGGGCCTACACTGAAGCTTTCTTT
CDR3 protein: CASSPRAYTEAFF

D gene: TRBD2
clone size: -
J gene: TRBJ2-1
V gene: TRBV4-1
CDR3 length: 20
CDR3 DNA: TGCGCCAGCAGCCTTCAAGGGCTAGCGGGAGGGGTTAGGTCCTACAATGAGCAGTTCTTC
CDR3 protein: CASSLQGLAGGVRSYNEQFF

D gene: -
clone size: -
J gene: TRBJ2-3
V gene: TRBV5-1
CDR3 length: 15
CDR3 DNA: TGCGCCAGCAGTCCCGGACGCATAAAGAGAGATACGCAGTATTTT
CDR3 protein: CASSPGRIKRDTQYF

D gene: TRBD1
clone size: -
J gene: TRBJ2-7
V gene: TRBV20-1
CDR3 length: 13
CDR3 DNA: TGCAGTGCTAGAGGGACAGGTCGTTTCGAGCAGTACTTC
CDR3 protein: CSARGTGRFEQYF

D gene: -
clone size: many
J gene: TRBJ1-5
V gene: TRBV6-1
CDR3 length: 14
CDR3 DNA: TGTGCCAGCAGTGATTGGGGGGCTGGTCAGCCCCAGCATTTT
CDR3 protein: CASSDWGAGQPQHF

D gene: -
clone size: few
J gene: TRBJ1-3
V gene: TRBV14
CDR3 length: 15
CDR3 DNA: TGTGCCAGCAGCCAAGGCCGGTTACCCGGAAACACCATATATTTT
CDR3 protein: CASSQGRLPGNTIYF

D gene: TRBD1
clone size: many
J gene: TRBJ2-7
V gene: TRBV5-1
CDR3 length: 15
CDR3 DNA: TGCGCCAGCAGCTTGAGGGGGCTCTCGTCCTACGAGCAGTACTTC
CDR3 protein: CASSLRGLSSYEQYF

D gene: -
clone size: many
J gene: TRBJ1-1
V gene: TRBV6-1
CDR3 length: 14
CDR3 DNA: TGTGCCAGCAGAAGGACGAGGACGAACACTGAAGCTTTCTTT
CDR3 protein: CASRRTRTNTEAFF

D gene: TRBD1
clone size: -
J gene: TRBJ1-2
V gene: TRBV10-3
CDR3 length: 17
CDR3 DNA: TGTGCCATCAGCGACACCATCCCGGGACAGGGGAACTATGGCTACACCTTC
CDR3 protein: CAISDTIPGQGNYGYTF

D gene: TRBD2
clone size: few
J gene: TRBJ2-1
V gene: TRBV3-1
CDR3 length: 17
CDR3 DNA: TGTGCCAGCAGCCGGTCTTATAGCGGGAGCTCCTACAATGAGCAGTTCTTC
CDR3 protein: CASSRSYSGSSYNEQFF

D gene: TRBD2
clone size: many
J gene: TRBJ2-7
V gene: TRBV6-2/TRBV6-3
CDR3 length: 16
CDR3 DNA: TGTGCCAGCAGTTACCTACCCGCTAGCGGGAGCCACGAGCAGTACTTC
CDR3 protein: CASSYLPASGSHEQYF

D gene: -
clone size: many
J gene: TRBJ2-3
V gene: TRBV30
CDR3 length: 14
CDR3 DNA: TGTGCCTGGAGTTCAGGCGGAAGCACAGATACGCAGTATTTT
CDR3 protein: CAWSSGGSTDTQYF

D gene: -
clone size: -
J gene: TRBJ2-7
V gene: TRBV5-6
CDR3 length: 12
CDR3 DNA: TGTGCCAGCAGCTTGTCGCCCTACGAGCAGTACTTC
CDR3 protein: CASSLSPYEQYF

D gene: TRBD1
clone size: many
J gene: TRBJ1-2
V gene: TRBV28
CDR3 length: 17
CDR3 DNA: TGTGCCAGCAGTTTAGTACAGGGGGCAAGGGCTAACTATGGCTACACCTTC
CDR3 protein: CASSLVQGARANYGYTF

D gene: TRBD1
clone size: few
J gene: TRBJ2-1
V gene: TRBV5-1
CDR3 length: 16
CDR3 DNA: TGCGCCAGCAGCTTGAGGTCCGGGACAGGGAACAATGAGCAGTTCTTC
CDR3 protein: CASSLRSGTGNNEQFF

D gene: -
clone size: few
J gene: TRBJ1-4
V gene: TRBV7-9
CDR3 length: 14
CDR3 DNA: TGTGCCAGCAGGCCGGGCCGGGGGGGTGAAAAACTGTTTTTT
CDR3 protein: CASRPGRGGEKLFF

D gene: TRBD1
clone size: many
J gene: TRBJ1-6
V gene: TRBV6-1
CDR3 length: 15
CDR3 DNA: TGTGCCAGCAGGAGAGGGGGGACAGGGGATTCACCCCTCCACTTT
CDR3 protein: CASRRGGTGDSPLHF

D gene: -
clone size: few
J gene: TRBJ2-7
V gene: TRBV6-6
CDR3 length: 17
CDR3 DNA: TGTGCCAGCAGTTACCGGTCGACGTTCGGGACCACCTACGAGCAGTACTTC
CDR3 protein: CASSYRSTFGTTYEQYF